The 4 T cell receptor beta chains reported below all come from one sample, sequenced in a study of cytomegalovirus exposure and HLA in healthy donors. PCR amplification relied on 60 Vbeta primers (plus 13 Jbeta primers). Some clones are missing from TCRdb's copy, which holds only in-frame ones; the method was immunoSEQ multiplex PCR. The sample yields about 200,000 clones, 75% to 90% seen once. Sequenced material: PBMCs. The receptors were gathered from a woman aged 25 to 45 in good health and CMV-seronegative.

The rearrangement uses TRBV7-3 and TRBJ2-5; tentative D call: TRBD2 (6 bases). The V and J ends lost 5 bases and 6 bases respectively, with 16 bases between them. The CDR3 has 14 residues. CDR1 and CDR2 (germline): SGHTA, FQGTGA. For the CDR3, the DNA is TGTGCCAGCAGCCTGGGCCGGGGGTATAAGACCCAGTACTTC. Residues: CASSLGRGYKTQYF. The whole variable domain, filled in from reference TRBV7-3 and TRBJ2-5, reads GAGVSQTPSNKVTEKGKYVELRCDPISGHTALYWYRQSLGQGPEFLIYFQGTGAADDSGLPNDRFFAVRPEGSVSTLKIQRTERGDSAVYLCASSLGRGYKTQYFGPGTRLLVL.

The chain recombines TRBV7-6 with TRBJ2-1; no clear D. Per the germline V gene, CDR1 is SGHVS and CDR2 is FNYEAQ. Trimming shortened V by 1 base and J by 5 bases, and 6 bases separated the two germline ends. This CDR3 has 13 residues. The CDR3 DNA sequence: TGTGCCAGCAGCTTAGTGTCTAACAATGAGCAGTTCTTC. This translates into CASSLVSNNEQFF.

This sequence joins TRBV7-9 and TRBJ2-2; D ambiguous. The V end lost 1 base, the J end lost 8 bases, and 11 bases lay between the germline ends. Germline CDR1 SEHNR, CDR2 FQNEAQ (reference sequence). There are 14 residues in the CDR3. This chain's CDR3 is CASSLDGEIGELFF. Written as DNA, the CDR3 is TGTGCCAGCAGCTTAGACGGAGAGATAGGGGAGCTGTTTTTT.

The J gene is TRBJ2-5, the V gene TRBV27, with 8 positions matching TRBD2. The J call is doubtful: the DNA matches TRBJ2-7 better. This CDR3 comprises 13 residues. The germline V gene has CDR1 MNHEY and CDR2 SMNVEV (reference sequence). The CDR3 sequence is CASSYSGAYEQYF. CDR3 sequence (DNA): TGTGCCAGCAGTTATAGCGGGGCCTACGAGCAGTACTTC.